Listed below are T cell receptor beta chains from one sample, sequenced in a study of blood T cells in healthy people across ages. TCRdb itself ran the 5' RACE reads through MiXCR, one entry per CDR3 protein. The table lists about 1.4 million distinct CDR3 sequences, approximately 63% of them singletons. Sequenced material: blood. These receptors were taken from a man younger than 30 in good health. Each CDR3 is given with its conserved first and last residue. The D gene is left open where the match is weak. Size is stated for part of the rows, as once, few or many counts, or as a class when the clone is expanded.

V	D	J	size	CDR3	DNA
TRBV6-2/TRBV6-3	.	TRBJ1-6	.	CATKGQDNSPLHF	TGTGCCACCAAGGGGCAGGATAATTCACCCCTCCACTTT
TRBV29-1	.	TRBJ1-2	few	CSVSRAQDSLTNYGYTF	TGCAGCGTCTCCCGAGCCCAGGACAGCCTGACTAACTATGGCTACACCTTC
TRBV20-1	TRBD2	TRBJ2-1	.	CSARDAAGRAHNEQFF	TGCAGTGCTAGAGATGCAGCCGGGAGGGCCCACAATGAGCAGTTCTTC
TRBV3-1	TRBD2	TRBJ2-1	.	CASSQVAGGDDEQFF	TGTGCCAGCAGCCAAGTGGCGGGAGGGGATGATGAGCAGTTCTTC
TRBV10-1	.	TRBJ2-3	once	CASSDVLGYTDTQYF	TGCGCCAGCAGTGATGTCCTTGGGTACACAGATACGCAGTATTTT
TRBV11-2	.	TRBJ2-7	.	CDSSLAAEGYEQYF	TGTGACAGCAGCTTGGCAGCCGAGGGCTACGAGCAGTACTTC
TRBV14	TRBD2	TRBJ2-5	.	CASSQWGLAGETQYF	TGTGCCAGCAGCCAATGGGGACTAGCGGGAGAGACCCAGTACTTC
TRBV5-1	.	TRBJ2-4	.	CASSSPQVNYNEQYF	TGCGCCAGCAGCTCCCCCCAGGTAAACTACAATGAGCAGTACTTC
TRBV28	.	TRBJ2-7	.	CASSLRVGNFYEQYF	TGTGCCAGCAGTTTACGTGTAGGCAATTTTTACGAGCAGTACTTC
TRBV12-3/TRBV12-4	TRBD1	TRBJ1-6	once	CASSLDPGGDYNSPLHF	TGTGCCAGCAGTTTAGACCCAGGGGGGGATTATAATTCACCCCTCCACTTT
TRBV5-1	TRBD1	TRBJ1-1	.	CASSSETGFTEAFF	TGCGCCAGCAGCTCGGAGACAGGGTTTACTGAAGCTTTCTTT
TRBV6-2/TRBV6-3	TRBD1	TRBJ2-7	.	CASTTIRDRVGYEQYF	TGTGCCAGCACTACCATTCGGGACAGGGTAGGCTACGAGCAGTACTTC
TRBV20-1	.	TRBJ1-6	.	CSARDRTYSPLHF	TGCAGTGCTAGAGATAGGACCTATTCACCCCTTCACTTT
TRBV6-2/TRBV6-3	.	TRBJ1-5	.	CASSYSKPAIGNQPQHF	TGTGCCAGCAGTTACTCGAAGCCAGCCATCGGCAATCAGCCCCAGCATTTT
TRBV4-2	.	TRBJ2-5	.	CASSLGQRQYF	TGTGCCAGCAGCCTGGGGCAGAGGCAGTACTTC
TRBV14	.	TRBJ1-1	.	CADTGDTEAFF	TGTGCCGACACAGGTGACACTGAAGCTTTCTTT
TRBV6-4	.	TRBJ2-2	.	CASSDSNSGELFF	TGTGCCAGCAGTGACTCGAATTCCGGGGAGCTGTTTTTT
TRBV29-1	TRBD2	TRBJ2-3	few	CSSFRALAGDTQYF	TGCAGCTCGTTCAGGGCACTAGCGGGGGATACGCAGTATTTT
TRBV6-5	.	TRBJ2-1	.	CASSYSHRTNEQFF	TGTGCCAGCAGTTACTCGCACAGGACCAATGAGCAGTTCTTC
TRBV6-1	TRBD1	TRBJ1-1	.	CASGDRAEATEAFF	TGTGCCAGCGGGGACAGGGCTGAGGCCACTGAAGCTTTCTTT
TRBV13	TRBD2	TRBJ2-3	once	CASSYRTSGTGDTQYF	TGTGCCAGCAGCTACCGGACTAGCGGGACTGGGGATACGCAGTATTTT
TRBV6-6	.	TRBJ2-2	.	CASSYSGPTGELFF	TGTGCCAGCAGTTACTCCGGGCCCACCGGGGAGCTGTTTTTT
TRBV28	.	TRBJ2-7	.	CASSPGRNEQYF	TGTGCCAGCAGTCCTGGGAGGAACGAGCAGTACTTC
TRBV6-5	TRBD2	TRBJ2-3	.	CASSYFGGEDTDTQYF	TGTGCCAGCAGTTACTTTGGGGGGGAGGACACAGATACGCAGTATTTT
TRBV15	.	TRBJ2-7	.	CATSNPVGVYEQYF	TGTGCCACCAGCAATCCAGTTGGGGTATACGAGCAGTACTTC
TRBV5-1	.	TRBJ2-7	.	CASSLEGTGLGYEQYF	TGCGCCAGCAGCTTGGAAGGTACCGGGCTAGGGTACGAGCAGTACTTC
TRBV13	TRBD1	TRBJ2-7	.	CASSLGNQGEYF	TGTGCCAGCAGCTTAGGAAATCAGGGGGAGTACTTC
TRBV6-2/TRBV6-3	.	TRBJ2-3	.	CASSAEYTDTQYF	TGTGCCAGCTCGGCGGAATACACAGATACGCAGTATTTT
TRBV29-1	TRBD1	TRBJ1-1	.	CSVEDLNRGQKWGLEAFF	TGCAGCGTTGAAGATCTAAACAGGGGGCAAAAATGGGGTCTCGAAGCTTTCTTT
TRBV7-2	TRBD1	TRBJ2-3	.	CASSLDWTGGTDTQYF	TGTGCCAGCAGCTTAGACTGGACAGGGGGAACAGATACGCAGTATTTT
TRBV6-1	.	TRBJ2-5	.	CASSEFLAGDGTQYF	TGTGCCAGCAGTGAATTCCTAGCTGGGGATGGGACCCAGTACTTC
TRBV27	.	TRBJ2-7	.	CASSFSRLPYEQYF	TGTGCCAGCAGTTTTTCCAGATTACCGTACGAGCAGTACTTC
TRBV13	.	TRBJ2-7	.	CASSPNGNTDEQYF	TGTGCCAGCAGCCCCAACGGTAATACCGACGAGCAGTACTTC